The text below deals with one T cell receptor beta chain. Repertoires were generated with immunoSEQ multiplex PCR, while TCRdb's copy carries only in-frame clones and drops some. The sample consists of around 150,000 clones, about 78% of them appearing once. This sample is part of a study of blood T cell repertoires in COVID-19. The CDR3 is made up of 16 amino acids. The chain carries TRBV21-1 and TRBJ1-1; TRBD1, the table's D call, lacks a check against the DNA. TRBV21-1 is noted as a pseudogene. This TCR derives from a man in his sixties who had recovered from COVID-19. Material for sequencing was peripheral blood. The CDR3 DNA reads TGTGCCAGCAGCGCCGGGACAGGGGGCCTGAACACTGAAGCTTTCTTT. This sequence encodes CASSAGTGGLNTEAFF.